The rows below give T cell receptor beta chains drawn from one sample of a study of regulatory T cells in long-lasting Graves disease. Each CDR3 protein is one row after TCRdb ran MiXCR on the multiplex PCR reads. The repertoire holds about 440,000 distinct CDR3 sequences, under 15% seen once, with over 15% in the top ten. These same records also appear under a second study, on T cells in Graves' hyperthyroidism and ophthalmopathy.

This specimen consisted of peripheral blood mononuclear cells (PBMCs), obtained at new diagnosis, from a patient treated with antithyroid drugs. The source of these receptors is a woman under 40 with Graves disease. Each CDR3 is given with its conserved first and last residue. The D gene is left open where the match is weak. The size of a clone is reported for some rows only, either as once, few or many, or as a class for expanded clones.

j_call,v_call,d_call,clone_size,cdr3_nt,cdr3_aa
TRBJ1-3,TRBV25-1,-,-,TGTGCCAGCAGTGAAAGATTCTCTGGAAACACCATATATTTT,CASSERFSGNTIYF
TRBJ2-1,TRBV11-2,-,many,TGTGCCAGCAGCTCGACCCGGGTCAATGAGCAGTTCTTC,CASSSTRVNEQFF
TRBJ1-2,TRBV15,-,-,TGTGCCACCAGCAGGGGCAGAATTGGTGGCTACACCTTC,CATSRGRIGGYTF
TRBJ2-1,TRBV27,TRBD2,-,TGTGCCAGTGGGACTAGCGGGGATCCATGCAATGAGCAGTTCTTC,CASGTSGDPCNEQFF
TRBJ1-3,TRBV7-3,TRBD1,-,TGTGCCAGCAGCCGCCCCGGGACAGGGGCTGGAAACACCATATATTTT,CASSRPGTGAGNTIYF
TRBJ2-5,TRBV6-9,-,many,TGTGCCAGCAGTTTATCCCGGCTAGGGGGCGGGGGAAGACCCCAGTACTTC,CASSLSRLGGGGRPQYF
TRBJ1-3,TRBV20-1,TRBD1,many,TGCAGTGCTACGCGGACAGGACGAAACACCATATATTTT,CSATRTGRNTIYF
TRBJ2-1,TRBV28,TRBD2,many,TGTGCCAGCAGTTCCGGGACTAGCGACAGCAATGAGCAGTTCTTC,CASSSGTSDSNEQFF
TRBJ2-5,TRBV7-9,TRBD1,few,TGTGCCAGCAGCTTAGCTCACAGGGGGCGAGAGACCCAGTACTTC,CASSLAHRGRETQYF
TRBJ2-7,TRBV2,TRBD1,many,TGTGCCGACACCCCGAGGCTGGGACAGGCCCTCTACGAGCAGTACTTC,CADTPRLGQALYEQYF
TRBJ2-5,TRBV3-1,-,many,TGTGCCAGCAGCCAAGATTGGGCAGGGCCTCAAGAGACCCAGTACTTC,CASSQDWAGPQETQYF
TRBJ2-7,TRBV5-1,-,few,TGCGCCAGCAGCTTAGGGCGTAGGGGCGCCTACGAGCAGTACTTC,CASSLGRRGAYEQYF
TRBJ2-7,TRBV6-1,TRBD2,many,TGTGCCAGCAGTGAAACCCCAGGGAGGGGTCGCGAGCAGTACTTC,CASSETPGRGREQYF
TRBJ1-1,TRBV15,-,-,TGTGCCACCAGCAGAGAAACGGGAGGCACTGAAGCTTTCTTT,CATSRETGGTEAFF
TRBJ2-5,TRBV18,TRBD2,-,TGTGCCAGCTCACCCAGTATGGCTGCACTAGCGGGAGTCCAAGAGACCCAGTACTTC,CASSPSMAALAGVQETQYF
TRBJ2-3,TRBV5-4,-,-,TGTGCCAGCAGCTTTCAGGCAGATACGCAGTATTTT,CASSFQADTQYF
TRBJ1-1,TRBV5-1,-,few,TGCGCCAGCAGCTTGGAACAGACCGTGAGGACTGAAGCTTTCTTT,CASSLEQTVRTEAFF
TRBJ1-1,TRBV6-4,-,-,TGTGCCAGCAGTGTCGAAACAGGGAACCATGAAGCTTTCTTT,CASSVETGNHEAFF
TRBJ2-7,TRBV6-2/TRBV6-3,TRBD2,few,TGTGCCAGCGACTATCTAGCGGGATATCAGCAGGACTTC,CASDYLAGYQQDF
TRBJ2-7,TRBV7-9,-,many,TGTGCCAGCAGCCCGCTGGTCGCACGGGGCCACTACGAGCAGTACTTC,CASSPLVARGHYEQYF
TRBJ1-3,TRBV20-1,-,few,TGCAGTGCTAGAAAACGAGACACAAACCCCTCTGGAAACACCATATATTTT,CSARKRDTNPSGNTIYF
TRBJ2-7,TRBV20-1,-,many,TGCAGTGCTAGAGATGGCTCCCGGGGTTCGCCCTACGAGCAGTACTTC,CSARDGSRGSPYEQYF
TRBJ1-2,TRBV29-1,-,-,TGCAGCGTTGACAGGGGCAACTATGGCTACACCTTC,CSVDRGNYGYTF
TRBJ1-2,TRBV7-2,-,few,TGTGCCAGCAGCTTAGTCTTCGACAGGCACCGGAGCTATGGCTACACCTTC,CASSLVFDRHRSYGYTF
TRBJ2-7,TRBV28,-,many,TGTGCCAGCAGTTTAGGGATCAGCTCCTACGAGCAGTACTTC,CASSLGISSYEQYF
TRBJ2-1,TRBV5-1,-,many,TGCGCCAGCAGCCCGGGTCGGGAAACCTACAATGAGCAGTTCTTC,CASSPGRETYNEQFF
TRBJ1-2,TRBV24-1,-,many,TGTGCCACCAGTGACCATACACGAGGCTATGGCTACACCTTC,CATSDHTRGYGYTF
TRBJ2-1,TRBV15,-,-,TGTGCCACCAGCTGGGGGTCTCGGGGCAATGAGCAGTTCTTC,CATSWGSRGNEQFF
TRBJ2-7,TRBV20-1,TRBD2,many,TGCAGTGCTAGGCCGGGACTAGTCTACGAGCAGTACTTC,CSARPGLVYEQYF
TRBJ1-2,TRBV28,-,-,TGTGCCAGCACTCTTGGGAACAGGGAGCTTGAGGGCTACACCTTC,CASTLGNRELEGYTF
TRBJ1-2,TRBV5-1,TRBD1,many,TGCGCCAGCACCCAAACAGGGGACTTTGGCTACACCTTC,CASTQTGDFGYTF
TRBJ2-2,TRBV10-1,-,once,TGCGCCAGCAGTATATGGCCCAGCACCGGGGAGCTGTTTTTT,CASSIWPSTGELFF
TRBJ2-3,TRBV2,-,many,TGTGCCAGCAGTGAAATGATAGTCCCAGATACGCAGTATTTT,CASSEMIVPDTQYF
TRBJ1-1,TRBV20-1,-,many,TGCAGTGCTGGGACGCGGTCTGAAGCTTTCTTT,CSAGTRSEAFF
TRBJ1-6,TRBV6-2/TRBV6-3,-,-,TGTGCCAGCAGTGAAGCGGGATATTCACCCCTCCACTTT,CASSEAGYSPLHF
TRBJ2-5,TRBV4-1,TRBD1,-,TGCGCCAGCAGCAAACAGGGGGCGCAGTTGGCGGAGACCCAGTACTTC,CASSKQGAQLAETQYF
TRBJ2-2,TRBV12-3/TRBV12-4,TRBD1,many,TGTGCCAGCAGTACCCACAGGGGGCGCATCAACACCGGGGAGCTGTTTTTT,CASSTHRGRINTGELFF
TRBJ1-5,TRBV27,-,-,TGTGCCAGCAGCCGGGCGAGCAATCAGCCCCAGCATTTT,CASSRASNQPQHF
TRBJ2-7,TRBV18,-,many,TGTGCCAGCTCACCGGGAGGAGGTGATTTGTACGAGCAGTACTTC,CASSPGGGDLYEQYF
TRBJ1-1,TRBV5-8,-,many,TGTGCCAGCAGCTTGGTAGGGATAGGGACTGAAGCTTTCTTT,CASSLVGIGTEAFF
TRBJ1-1,TRBV20-1,-,once,TGCAGTGCTAGAGGCCAACTGAACACTGAAGCTCTCTTT,CSARGQLNTEALF
TRBJ2-1,TRBV20-1,-,-,TGCAGTGCAGCCCCGTCCTACAATGAGCAGCTCTTC,CSAAPSYNEQLF
TRBJ1-4,TRBV11-3,TRBD1,few,TGTGCCAGCAGCCCCGGGGACAGGGAGTCAACTAATGAAAAACTGTTTTTT,CASSPGDRESTNEKLFF
TRBJ2-3,TRBV18,TRBD1,few,TGTGCCAGCTCACCACAGGAACAGGGGGCAGATACGCAGTATTTT,CASSPQEQGADTQYF
TRBJ2-7,TRBV6-1,-,many,TGTGCCAGCAGCCCTGATTCTTTTAGGGAGCAGTACTTC,CASSPDSFREQYF
TRBJ2-5,TRBV15,TRBD1,few,TGTGCCACCAGCAGGGGACAGGGAGGGGAGACCCAGTACTTC,CATSRGQGGETQYF
TRBJ2-1,TRBV30,TRBD1,many,TGTGCCTGGAATACACAGGGGAGCTCCTACAATGAGCAGTTCTTC,CAWNTQGSSYNEQFF
TRBJ1-5,TRBV18,-,many,TGTGCCAGCTCACCAGTTTCTGGGGTTAGCAATCAGCCCCAGCATTTT,CASSPVSGVSNQPQHF
TRBJ2-3,TRBV20-1,TRBD2,many,TGCAGTGCGCTACTAGCGGGAGTATCAGATACGCAGTATTTT,CSALLAGVSDTQYF
TRBJ2-3,TRBV12-3/TRBV12-4,TRBD2,many,TGTGCCAGCAGTCCAGGACTAGACCTAGATACGCAGTATTTT,CASSPGLDLDTQYF
TRBJ2-7,TRBV27,TRBD2,few,TGTGCCAGCAGTTTACAGGCTAGCGGTTTATACGAGCAGTACTTC,CASSLQASGLYEQYF
TRBJ2-2,TRBV30,-,many,TGTGCCTGGAGTGAGGCTCAATTCACCGGGGAGCTGTTTTTT,CAWSEAQFTGELFF
TRBJ2-1,TRBV3-1,TRBD2,many,TGTGCCAGCAGCCAAAGGACCGCCGTGGAGGGGAGGGCCGGCGAGCAGTTCTTC,CASSQRTAVEGRAGEQFF
TRBJ2-1,TRBV10-2,TRBD2,-,TGCGCCAGCAGTGAGCGCGGGGGGGGGGGTTACAATGAGCAGTTCTTC,CASSERGGGGYNEQFF
TRBJ1-3,TRBV12-3/TRBV12-4,TRBD1,many,TGTGCCAGCTGGAGACAGGGGCACTCTGGAAACACCATATATTTT,CASWRQGHSGNTIYF
TRBJ2-7,TRBV15,-,few,TGTGCCACCAGCAGAGATCGAGGAGGGGAGGGGGTATGGGAGCAGTACTTC,CATSRDRGGEGVWEQYF
TRBJ2-5,TRBV24-1,TRBD1,-,TGTGCCACCAGTGATTTGCCACAGGGGCCCCAAGAGACCCAGTACTTC,CATSDLPQGPQETQYF
TRBJ2-7,TRBV6-1,TRBD1,many,TGTGCCAGCGGGGAGGGACAGGGATACTACGAGCAGTACTTC,CASGEGQGYYEQYF
TRBJ2-7,TRBV6-5,TRBD2,many,TGTGCCAGCAGTTACATTTCTAGCGGGGAAAGCTCCTACGAGCAGTACTTC,CASSYISSGESSYEQYF
TRBJ2-3,TRBV3-1,-,many,TGTGCCAGCAGTCGAAGGTCCGGGCAGGGAAGCACAGATACGCAGTATTTT,CASSRRSGQGSTDTQYF